The 5 T cell receptor beta chains presented below share a single source sample, sequenced in a study of response to subunit inactivated influenza vaccine. TCRdb re-derived calls from the RT-PCR reads in MiXCR, one entry per CDR3 protein. This table holds approximately 520,000 distinct CDR3 sequences, 16% found once. The specimen was CD4+ T cells sorted from PBMCs, collected around 2 years after vaccination. The source of these receptors is a man between 50 and 69 years old who received an inactivated influenza vaccine.

Here the CDR3 DNA reads TGTGCCAGCAGTTTGATTAGGGGAGCCAAAAACATTCAGTACTTC. The encoded protein is CASSLIRGAKNIQYF. The V call is TRBV28, the J call TRBJ2-4, with a weak D call TRBD1 (5 bases). Germline values: CDR1 MDHEN, CDR2 SYDVKM. The V and J ends lost 3 bases and 0 bases respectively, with 9 bases between them. The CDR3 sequence is 15 residues long. The complete variable domain, with remaining parts taken from reference TRBV28 and TRBJ2-4, reads DVKVTQSSRYLVKRTGEKVFLECVQDMDHENMFWYRQDPGLGLRLIYFSYDVKMKEKGDIPEGYSVSREKKERFSLILESASTNQTSMYLCASSLIRGAKNIQYFGAGTRLSVL.

The chain joins TRBV11-1 to TRBJ1-1; possible D gene TRBD1, 6 bases. This CDR3 is built from 18 residues. V gave up 5 bases and J gave up 1 base, with 23 bases separating them. Germline V CDR1 and CDR2: SGHAT, FQDESV (reference sequence). CDR3: CASSPFDRYRETNTEAFF. DNA for the CDR3: TGTGCCAGCAGCCCCTTTGATAGGTACAGGGAGACGAACACTGAAGCTTTCTTT.

The V and J genes are TRBV5-8 and TRBJ2-5; D is perhaps TRBD1 or TRBD2 (5 bases each). CDR1 is SGHTS and CDR2 is YDEGEE in the germline V gene. V was cut by 2 bases and J by 5 bases, with 13 bases left in between. This CDR3 is 14 amino acids long. In DNA, the CDR3 is TGTGCCAGCAGCTTAGGGACGACGAGGGAGACCCAGTACTTC. Protein sequence: CASSLGTTRETQYF.

The chain recombines TRBV28 with TRBJ2-1; 9 nucleotides line up with TRBD2. V shed 1 base, J shed 8 bases, and the junction held 6 bases outside the gene matches. There are 15 residues in the CDR3. Germline loops: CDR1 MDHEN, CDR2 SYDVKM. In DNA form, the CDR3 reads TGTGCCAGCAGTTTATTTAGCGGGAGATCCTATGAGCAGTTCTTC. The encoded protein is CASSLFSGRSYEQFF.

J is TRBJ2-1 and V is TRBV27; tentative D call: TRBD2 (6 bases). Deletions cut 1 base from V and 3 bases from J, with 13 bases between. The CDR3 spans 16 residues. CDR1 and CDR2 (germline): MNHEY, SMNVEV (reference sequence). Here the CDR3 DNA reads TGTGCCAGCAGTTTATGGGCTAGCGAGTACTACAATGAGCAGTTCTTC. Residues: CASSLWASEYYNEQFF.